This T cell receptor beta chain derives from a study of T cells in Graves' hyperthyroidism and ophthalmopathy. The CDR3 has 14 amino acids. In germline, CDR1 is SEHNR, CDR2 FQNEAQ (reference sequence). The V segment lost 6 bases and the J segment 6 bases; nucleotides outside the gene matches: 8. In its sample, this clonotype was seen many times. The target antigen is unknown. RNA transcripts were the template for amplifying TCR beta CDR3 regions. The TCR CDR3 was amplified in a first-round RT-PCR using the HTBI primer set. TCRdb called the multiplex PCR reads again in MiXCR, with one record for every CDR3 protein. The repertoire holds some 300,000 distinct CDR3 sequences, with about an eighth as singletons. Fresh peripheral blood, 8 to 10 ml of it, supplied the PBMCs. Overall study results and limits: Peripheral blood also featured most of the thyroid clonotypes expanded above 0.001.

This receptor was obtained from a woman in her twenties or thirties with Graves' hyperthyroidism that later progressed to Graves' ophthalmopathy. The sequencing input was blood. The chain employs TRBV7-9 and TRBJ2-7; TRBD2 aligns across 10 bases. The CDR3 DNA follows: TGTGCCAGCAGTTCGACAGCGGGAGGGGTCGAGCAGTACTTC. Its protein product is CASSSTAGGVEQYF.